A selection of T cell receptor beta chains follows, all from one sample in a study of cytomegalovirus exposure and HLA in healthy donors. The repertoire was sequenced with immunoSEQ multiplex PCR; TCRdb's copy has only in-frame clones and lacks some. The sample yields 55,000 to 70,000 clones, about four fifths seen once. Sample: PBMCs. These receptors were obtained from a man in his late teens or twenties in good health and CMV-seropositive. CDR3s include the opening cysteine and the closing phenylalanine or tryptophan. D genes are given only for firm matches. Where a row states a size, it is once, few, many or the class of an expanded clone; other rows omit it.

J gene: TRBJ2-1; V gene: TRBV7-7; clone size: few; D gene: NA; CDR3 protein: CASSLGSGGEQFF; CDR3 DNA: TGTGCTAGCAGCTTAGGATCTGGGGGCGAGCAGTTCTTC
J gene: TRBJ1-1; V gene: TRBV30; clone size: few; D gene: TRBD1; CDR3 protein: CAWSSETGPFNEAFF; CDR3 DNA: TGTGCCTGGTCTTCGGAGACAGGGCCTTTTAATGAAGCTTTCTTT
J gene: TRBJ2-1; V gene: TRBV6-5; clone size: NA; D gene: NA; CDR3 protein: CASSYSWEVYNEQFF; CDR3 DNA: TGTGCCAGCAGTTACTCGTGGGAGGTCTACAATGAGCAGTTCTTC
J gene: TRBJ1-2; V gene: TRBV27; clone size: NA; D gene: TRBD1; CDR3 protein: CASRRTGSGYTF; CDR3 DNA: TGTGCCAGCAGGCGGACAGGGAGCGGCTACACCTTC
J gene: TRBJ1-1; V gene: TRBV18; clone size: once; D gene: NA; CDR3 protein: CASSPGGSTEAFF; CDR3 DNA: TGTGCCAGCTCACCGGGGGGGTCGACTGAAGCTTTCTTT
J gene: TRBJ1-5; V gene: TRBV10-2; clone size: NA; D gene: NA; CDR3 protein: CASSALRDTNQPQHF; CDR3 DNA: TGCGCCAGCAGTGCTTTAAGGGACACTAATCAGCCCCAGCATTTT
J gene: TRBJ1-5; V gene: TRBV15; clone size: NA; D gene: TRBD1; CDR3 protein: CATSSFTGVNQPQHF; CDR3 DNA: TGTGCCACCAGCAGTTTTACAGGGGTCAATCAGCCCCAGCATTTT
J gene: TRBJ1-2; V gene: TRBV5-1; clone size: NA; D gene: TRBD1; CDR3 protein: CASSPGTANYGYTF; CDR3 DNA: TGCGCCAGCAGCCCCGGGACAGCTAACTATGGCTACACCTTC
J gene: TRBJ2-1; V gene: TRBV5-1; clone size: NA; D gene: TRBD2; CDR3 protein: CASSASSGRGNEQFF; CDR3 DNA: TGCGCCAGCAGCGCAAGCAGCGGGAGAGGGAATGAGCAGTTCTTC
J gene: TRBJ2-7; V gene: TRBV7-9; clone size: NA; D gene: NA; CDR3 protein: CASEKDSTKYEQYF; CDR3 DNA: TGTGCCAGCGAAAAGGACTCCACCAAGTACGAGCAGTACTTC
J gene: TRBJ2-7; V gene: TRBV4-1; clone size: NA; D gene: TRBD1; CDR3 protein: CASSQAGGIDYEQYF; CDR3 DNA: TGCGCCAGCAGCCAAGCAGGGGGTATTGACTACGAGCAGTACTTC
J gene: TRBJ1-1; V gene: TRBV6-5; clone size: few; D gene: TRBD1; CDR3 protein: CASSNRQGEAFF; CDR3 DNA: TGTGCCAGCAGTAACAGACAGGGGGAAGCTTTCTTT
J gene: TRBJ2-1; V gene: TRBV5-1; clone size: NA; D gene: NA; CDR3 protein: CASALNNPGQGDEQFF; CDR3 DNA: TGCGCCAGCGCCTTAAACAATCCGGGCCAAGGGGATGAGCAGTTCTTC
J gene: TRBJ2-5; V gene: TRBV6-5; clone size: NA; D gene: TRBD2; CDR3 protein: CASSYAGGSQETQYF; CDR3 DNA: TGTGCCAGCAGTTACGCGGGGGGATCCCAAGAGACCCAATACTTC
J gene: TRBJ2-1; V gene: TRBV5-1; clone size: few; D gene: TRBD1; CDR3 protein: CASSLRQGTYNEQFF; CDR3 DNA: TGCGCCAGCAGCTTAAGACAGGGCACCTACAATGAGCAGTTCTTC
J gene: TRBJ2-1; V gene: TRBV6-1; clone size: NA; D gene: TRBD2; CDR3 protein: CASCLSGYNEQFF; CDR3 DNA: TGTGCCAGCTGCCTTAGCGGGTACAATGAGCAGTTCTTC
J gene: TRBJ2-5; V gene: TRBV7-2; clone size: NA; D gene: NA; CDR3 protein: CASSLDTSRETQYF; CDR3 DNA: TGTGCCAGCAGCTTAGATACTAGCCGAGAGACCCAGTACTTC
J gene: TRBJ2-3; V gene: TRBV30; clone size: few; D gene: TRBD2; CDR3 protein: CAWRLAGGPGTQYF; CDR3 DNA: TGTGCCTGGCGACTAGCGGGAGGGCCCGGTACGCAGTATTTT
J gene: TRBJ2-3; V gene: TRBV19; clone size: NA; D gene: NA; CDR3 protein: CASSPSTDTQYF; CDR3 DNA: TGTGCCAGTAGTCCTTCCACAGATACGCAGTATTTT
J gene: TRBJ1-5; V gene: TRBV30; clone size: NA; D gene: TRBD1; CDR3 protein: CAWSGTGVEPQHF; CDR3 DNA: TGTGCCTGGAGTGGGACAGGGGTCGAGCCCCAGCATTTT
J gene: TRBJ2-7; V gene: TRBV6-5; clone size: NA; D gene: TRBD1; CDR3 protein: CASSYGDRAYEQYF; CDR3 DNA: TGTGCCAGCAGTTATGGGGACAGGGCCTACGAGCAGTACTTC
J gene: TRBJ1-1; V gene: TRBV30; clone size: NA; D gene: NA; CDR3 protein: CAWTGSGTEAFF; CDR3 DNA: TGTGCCTGGACAGGGTCGGGCACTGAAGCTTTCTTT
J gene: TRBJ2-5; V gene: TRBV7-2; clone size: NA; D gene: TRBD2; CDR3 protein: CASSSLLAGGQETQYF; CDR3 DNA: TGTGCCAGCAGCTCCCTCTTAGCGGGAGGCCAAGAGACCCAGTACTTC
J gene: TRBJ1-1; V gene: TRBV30; clone size: few; D gene: TRBD1; CDR3 protein: CAWSGTGSMNTEAFF; CDR3 DNA: TGTGCCTGGAGTGGGACAGGGAGCATGAACACTGAAGCTTTCTTT
J gene: TRBJ2-1; V gene: TRBV5-6; clone size: NA; D gene: TRBD2; CDR3 protein: CASTILAGLEIF; CDR3 DNA: TGTGCCAGCACCATCCTCGCTGGACTAGAGATCTTC
J gene: TRBJ1-2; V gene: TRBV7-9; clone size: NA; D gene: TRBD1; CDR3 protein: CASSLRRTGGGYTF; CDR3 DNA: TGTGCCAGCAGCTTAAGGCGGACAGGCGGGGGCTACACCTTC
J gene: TRBJ1-2; V gene: TRBV6-1; clone size: NA; D gene: TRBD1; CDR3 protein: CASSPGQGAITF; CDR3 DNA: TGTGCCAGCAGTCCGGGACAGGGGGCAATCACCTTC
J gene: TRBJ1-2; V gene: TRBV5-4; clone size: NA; D gene: NA; CDR3 protein: CASSLERLANYGYTF; CDR3 DNA: TGTGCCAGCAGCTTGGAGCGCTTAGCTAACTATGGCTACACCTTC
J gene: TRBJ1-1; V gene: TRBV7-6; clone size: NA; D gene: NA; CDR3 protein: CASSLGGGVDEAFF; CDR3 DNA: TGTGCCAGCAGCTTAGGAGGCGGGGTAGATGAAGCTTTCTTT
J gene: TRBJ2-5; V gene: TRBV10-1; clone size: NA; D gene: TRBD1; CDR3 protein: CASSIGPGGSAGTQYF; CDR3 DNA: TGCGCCAGCAGTATTGGGCCAGGGGGATCAGCAGGGACCCAGTACTTC
J gene: TRBJ1-1; V gene: TRBV25-1; clone size: NA; D gene: TRBD1; CDR3 protein: CASSLDRGSPEAFF; CDR3 DNA: TGTGCCAGCAGTCTAGACAGGGGGTCACCTGAAGCTTTCTTT
J gene: TRBJ1-3; V gene: TRBV2; clone size: many; D gene: NA; CDR3 protein: CASSYSGNTIYF; CDR3 DNA: TGTGCCAGCAGTTACTCTGGAAACACCATATATTTT
J gene: TRBJ1-2; V gene: TRBV7-9; clone size: NA; D gene: NA; CDR3 protein: CASSSPTVAYGYTF; CDR3 DNA: TGTGCCAGCAGCTCACCGACTGTTGCCTATGGCTACACCTTC
J gene: TRBJ1-5; V gene: TRBV11-2; clone size: NA; D gene: TRBD1; CDR3 protein: CASSSGQGGEPQHF; CDR3 DNA: TGTGCCAGCAGCTCCGGACAGGGAGGTGAGCCCCAGCATTTT
J gene: TRBJ2-5; V gene: TRBV16; clone size: NA; D gene: NA; CDR3 protein: CASSQGSQETQYF; CDR3 DNA: TGTGCCAGCAGCCAAGGCAGCCAAGAGACCCAGTACTTC
J gene: TRBJ1-3; V gene: TRBV29-1; clone size: NA; D gene: NA; CDR3 protein: CSAGIGLPNSGNTIYF; CDR3 DNA: TGCAGCGCCGGGATTGGGTTACCTAACTCTGGAAACACCATATATTTT
J gene: TRBJ2-6; V gene: TRBV5-4; clone size: NA; D gene: TRBD1; CDR3 protein: CASRPGTGGYSGANVLTF; CDR3 DNA: TGTGCCAGCAGGCCCGGGACAGGGGGATACTCTGGGGCCAACGTCCTGACTTTC